The present T cell receptor beta chain was sequenced within a study of lymphopenia after photon versus proton radiotherapy. Germline lookup yields CDR1 LNHDA and CDR2 SQIVND (reference sequence). V lost 7 bases, J lost 2 bases, and 11 bases lay in between. The CDR3 extends over 14 amino acids. Here immunoSEQ multiplex PCR was the method, and the copy in TCRdb shows in-frame clones only, minus some. Among roughly 25,000 clones, 70% to 85% were seen once, and the ten largest hold around 20%. Material: peripheral blood, obtained from a patient treated with proton-based radiotherapy. The clonotype was recovered from a woman in her 70s with pancreatic cancer. This chain links TRBV19 with TRBJ2-2, with D possibly being TRBD1 (6 bases). The CDR3 DNA follows: TGTGCCAGTAAGAGACAGGAAAACACCGGGGAGCTGTTTTTT. The encoded protein is CASKRQENTGELFF.